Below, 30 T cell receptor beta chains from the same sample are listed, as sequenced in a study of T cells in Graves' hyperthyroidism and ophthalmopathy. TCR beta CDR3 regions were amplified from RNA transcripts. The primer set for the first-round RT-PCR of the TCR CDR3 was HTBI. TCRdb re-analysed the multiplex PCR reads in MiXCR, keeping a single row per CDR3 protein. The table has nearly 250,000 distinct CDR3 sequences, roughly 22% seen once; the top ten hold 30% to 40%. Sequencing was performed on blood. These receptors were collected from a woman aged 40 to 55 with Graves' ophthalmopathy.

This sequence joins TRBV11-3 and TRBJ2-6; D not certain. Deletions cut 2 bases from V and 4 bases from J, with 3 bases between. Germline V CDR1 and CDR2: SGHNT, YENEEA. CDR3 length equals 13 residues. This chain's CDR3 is CASSLRGANVLTF. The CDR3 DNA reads TGTGCCAGCAGCTTACGGGGGGCCAACGTCCTGACTTTC.

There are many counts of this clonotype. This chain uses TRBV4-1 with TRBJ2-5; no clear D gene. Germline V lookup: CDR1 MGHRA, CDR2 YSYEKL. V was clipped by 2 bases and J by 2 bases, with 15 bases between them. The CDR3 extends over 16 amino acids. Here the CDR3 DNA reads TGCGCCAGCAGCCAAACCCCGGTCCGCAAGCAAGAGACCCAGTACTTC. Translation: CASSQTPVRKQETQYF.

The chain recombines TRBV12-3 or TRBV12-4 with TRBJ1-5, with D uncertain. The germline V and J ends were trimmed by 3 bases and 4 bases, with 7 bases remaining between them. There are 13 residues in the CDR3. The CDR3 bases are TGTGCCAGCAGTTTTATTATGAATCAGCCCCAGCATTTT. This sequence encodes CASSFIMNQPQHF.

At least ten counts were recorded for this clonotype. The CDR3 reads CATTTDRGSNQPQHF. CDR3 DNA: TGTGCCACCACCACAGACAGGGGAAGCAATCAGCCCCAGCATTTT. This chain uses TRBV12-3 or TRBV12-4 with TRBJ1-5, with 8 bases lining up with TRBD1. With V trimmed by 10 bases and J by 1 base, 9 bases remained unmatched. The CDR3 has 15 amino acids.

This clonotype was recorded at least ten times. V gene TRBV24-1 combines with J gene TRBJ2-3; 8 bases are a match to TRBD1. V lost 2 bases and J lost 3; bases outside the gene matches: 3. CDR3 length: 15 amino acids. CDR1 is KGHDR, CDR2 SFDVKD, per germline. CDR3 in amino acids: CATSDYRQGTDTQYF. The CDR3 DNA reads TGTGCCACCAGTGATTATAGACAGGGGACAGATACGCAGTATTTT.

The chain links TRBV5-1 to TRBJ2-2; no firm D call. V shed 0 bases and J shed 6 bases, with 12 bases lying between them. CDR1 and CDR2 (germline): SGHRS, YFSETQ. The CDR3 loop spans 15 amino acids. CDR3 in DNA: TGCGCCAGCAGCTTGGGGGCTTTCTGGGCCGGGGAGCTGTTTTTT. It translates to CASSLGAFWAGELFF.

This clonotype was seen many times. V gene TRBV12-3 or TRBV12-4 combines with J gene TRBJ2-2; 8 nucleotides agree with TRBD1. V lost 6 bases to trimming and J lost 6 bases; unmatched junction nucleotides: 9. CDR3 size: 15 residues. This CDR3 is CASRGTGTKAGELFF. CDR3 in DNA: TGTGCCAGCAGGGGGACAGGAACAAAGGCCGGGGAGCTGTTTTTT.

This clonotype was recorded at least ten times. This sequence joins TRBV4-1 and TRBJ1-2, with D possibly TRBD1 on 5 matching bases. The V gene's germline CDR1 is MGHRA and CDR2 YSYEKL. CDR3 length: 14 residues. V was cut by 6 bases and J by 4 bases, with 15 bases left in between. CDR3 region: CASSPGTSFYGYTF. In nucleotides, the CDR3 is TGCGCCAGCAGTCCCGGGACTTCTTTCTATGGCTACACCTTC.

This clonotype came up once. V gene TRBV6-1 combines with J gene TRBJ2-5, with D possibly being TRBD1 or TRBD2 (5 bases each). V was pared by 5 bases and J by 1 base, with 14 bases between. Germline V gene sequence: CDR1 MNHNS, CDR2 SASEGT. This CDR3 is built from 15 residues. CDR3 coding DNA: TGTGCCAGCAGTCTCGGCAATGGGGGCCAAGAGACCCAGTACTTC. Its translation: CASSLGNGGQETQYF.

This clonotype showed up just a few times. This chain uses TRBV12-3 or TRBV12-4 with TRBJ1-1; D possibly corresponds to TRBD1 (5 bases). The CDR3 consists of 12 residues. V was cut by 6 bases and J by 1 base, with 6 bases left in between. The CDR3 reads CASRGTNTEAFF. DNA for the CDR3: TGTGCCAGCAGGGGGACGAACACTGAAGCTTTCTTT.

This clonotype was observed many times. The CDR3 sequence is CASSSTSLYGYTF. In nucleotides, the CDR3 is TGTGCCAGCAGTTCCACTTCGTTATATGGCTACACCTTC. The chain combines TRBV12-3 or TRBV12-4 with TRBJ1-2; no firm D call. This CDR3 is built from 13 residues. Trimming shortened V by 4 bases and J by 5 bases, and 11 bases separated the two germline ends.

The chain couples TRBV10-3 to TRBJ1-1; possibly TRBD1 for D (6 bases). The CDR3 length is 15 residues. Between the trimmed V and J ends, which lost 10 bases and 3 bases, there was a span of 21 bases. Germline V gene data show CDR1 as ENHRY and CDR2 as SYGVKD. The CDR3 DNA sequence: TGTGCCAACCTCACGATGGGGGGCTGGTACACTGAAGCTTTCTTT. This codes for CANLTMGGWYTEAFF.

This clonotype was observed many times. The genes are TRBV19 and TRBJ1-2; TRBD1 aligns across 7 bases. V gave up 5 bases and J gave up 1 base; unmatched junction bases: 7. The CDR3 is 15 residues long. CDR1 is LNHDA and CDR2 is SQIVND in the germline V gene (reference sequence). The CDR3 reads CASSPPGQLNYGYTF. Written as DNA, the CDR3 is TGTGCCAGTAGTCCCCCGGGACAGCTTAACTATGGCTACACCTTC. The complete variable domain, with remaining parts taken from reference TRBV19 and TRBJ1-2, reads DGGITQSPKYLFRKEGQNVTLSCEQNLNHDAMYWYRQDPGQGLRLIYYSQIVNDFQKGDIAEGYSVSREKKESFPLTVTSAQKNPTAFYLCASSPPGQLNYGYTFGSGTRLTVV.

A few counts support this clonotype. The CDR3 coding sequence is TGTGCCAGCAGTGGCGGGACAGGGTACCCCTACGAGCAGTACTTC. It specifies CASSGGTGYPYEQYF. The chain joins TRBV6-1 to TRBJ2-7; the match to TRBD1 covers 9 bases. The germline CDR1 and CDR2 sequences are MNHNS and SASEGT. This CDR3 is 15 amino acids long. Germline trimming cut 4 bases from V and 2 bases from J; bases unmatched to any gene: 6.

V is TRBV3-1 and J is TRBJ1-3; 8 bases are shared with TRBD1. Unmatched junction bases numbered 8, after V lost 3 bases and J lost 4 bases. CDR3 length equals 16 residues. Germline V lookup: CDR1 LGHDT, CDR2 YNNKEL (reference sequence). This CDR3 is CASSHFSGTGGNTIYF. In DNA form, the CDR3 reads TGTGCCAGCAGCCATTTCTCCGGGACAGGAGGAAACACCATATATTTT.

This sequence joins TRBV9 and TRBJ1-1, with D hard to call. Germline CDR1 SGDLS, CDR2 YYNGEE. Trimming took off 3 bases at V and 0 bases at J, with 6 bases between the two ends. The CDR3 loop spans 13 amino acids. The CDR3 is CASSAWMNTEAFF. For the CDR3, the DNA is TGTGCCAGCAGCGCGTGGATGAACACTGAAGCTTTCTTT. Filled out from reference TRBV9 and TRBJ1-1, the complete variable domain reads DSGVTQTPKHLITATGQRVTLRCSPRSGDLSVYWYQQSLDQGLQFLIQYYNGEERAKGNILERFSAQQFPDLHSELNLSSLELGDSALYFCASSAWMNTEAFFGQGTRLTVV.

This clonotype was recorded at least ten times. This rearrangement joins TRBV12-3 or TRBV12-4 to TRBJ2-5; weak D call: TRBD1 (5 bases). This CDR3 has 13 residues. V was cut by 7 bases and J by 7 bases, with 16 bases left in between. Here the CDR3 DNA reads TGTGCCAGCAATTCGGACACCGCAGGGACCCAGTACTTC. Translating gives CASNSDTAGTQYF.

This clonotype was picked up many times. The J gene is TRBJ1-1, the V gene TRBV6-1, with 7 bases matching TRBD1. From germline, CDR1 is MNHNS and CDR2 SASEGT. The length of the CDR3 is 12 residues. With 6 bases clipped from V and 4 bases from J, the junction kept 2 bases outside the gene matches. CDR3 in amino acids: CASRTGLTEAFF. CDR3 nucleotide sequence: TGTGCCAGCAGGACAGGGCTCACTGAAGCTTTCTTT.

The CDR3 sequence: CAWSPGTGGEAFF. DNA for the CDR3: TGTGCCTGGAGTCCCGGGACAGGGGGTGAAGCTTTCTTT. The rearrangement joins TRBV30 to TRBJ1-1; TRBD1 aligns across 11 bases. Germline V lookup: CDR1 GTSNPN, CDR2 SVGIG (reference sequence). V shed 2 bases, J shed 7 bases, and the junction held 3 bases outside the gene matches. The CDR3 loop spans 13 amino acids. Drawing the rest from reference TRBV30 and TRBJ1-1, the complete variable domain is SQTIHQWPATLVQPVGSPLSLECTVEGTSNPNLYWYRQAAGRGLQLLFYSVGIGQISSEVPQNLSASRPQDRQFILSSKKLLLSDSGFYLCAWSPGTGGEAFFGQGTRLTVV.

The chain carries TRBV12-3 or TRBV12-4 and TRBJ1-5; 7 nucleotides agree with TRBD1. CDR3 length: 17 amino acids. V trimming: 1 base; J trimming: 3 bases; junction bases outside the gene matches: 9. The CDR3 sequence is CASSLGKLTGINQPQHF. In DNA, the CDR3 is TGTGCCAGCAGTTTAGGGAAGTTGACAGGGATCAATCAGCCCCAGCATTTT.

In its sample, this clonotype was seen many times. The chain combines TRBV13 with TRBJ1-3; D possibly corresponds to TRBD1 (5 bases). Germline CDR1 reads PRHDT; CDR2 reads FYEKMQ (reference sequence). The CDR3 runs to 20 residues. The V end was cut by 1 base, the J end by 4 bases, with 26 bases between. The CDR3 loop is CASSLAPLFGTARDGNTIYF. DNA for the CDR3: TGTGCCAGCAGCTTAGCACCACTTTTTGGGACGGCAAGGGACGGAAACACCATATATTTT.

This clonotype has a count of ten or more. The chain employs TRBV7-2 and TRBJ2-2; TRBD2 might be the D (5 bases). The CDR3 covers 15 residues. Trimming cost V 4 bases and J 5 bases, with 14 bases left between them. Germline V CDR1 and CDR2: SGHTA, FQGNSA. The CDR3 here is CASSSAGGSTGELFF. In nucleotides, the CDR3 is TGTGCCAGCAGCTCCGCGGGTGGGAGTACCGGGGAGCTGTTTTTT.

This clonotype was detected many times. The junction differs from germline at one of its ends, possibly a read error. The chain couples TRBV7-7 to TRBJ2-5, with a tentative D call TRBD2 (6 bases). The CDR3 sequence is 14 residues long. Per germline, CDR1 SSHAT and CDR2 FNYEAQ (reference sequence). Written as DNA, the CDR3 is TGTGCTAGCAGCTTGCAAACTAGCAGCGAGACCCAGTACTTC. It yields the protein CASSLQTSSETQYF. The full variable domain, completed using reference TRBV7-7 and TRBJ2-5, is GAGVSQSPRYKVTKRGQDVTLRCDPISSHATLYWYQQALGQGPEFLTYFNYEAQPDKSGLPSDRFSAERPEGSISTLTIQRTEQRDSAMYRCASSLQTSSETQYFGPGTRLLVL.

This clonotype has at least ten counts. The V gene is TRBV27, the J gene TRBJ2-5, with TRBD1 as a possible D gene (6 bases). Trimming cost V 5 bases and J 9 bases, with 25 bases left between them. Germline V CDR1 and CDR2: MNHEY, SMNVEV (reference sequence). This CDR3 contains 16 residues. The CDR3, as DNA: TGTGCCAGCAGTCCCCAGACAGGCCCGCAATCTTTGGCCCAGTACTTC. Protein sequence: CASSPQTGPQSLAQYF.

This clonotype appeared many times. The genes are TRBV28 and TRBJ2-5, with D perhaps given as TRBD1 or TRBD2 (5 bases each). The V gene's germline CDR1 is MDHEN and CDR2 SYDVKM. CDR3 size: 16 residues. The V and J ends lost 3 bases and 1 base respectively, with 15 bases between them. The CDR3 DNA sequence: TGTGCCAGCAGTTTTATAAAGGGGAGAGTCCAAGAGACCCAGTACTTC. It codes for CASSFIKGRVQETQYF. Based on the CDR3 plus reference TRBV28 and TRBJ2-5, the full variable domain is DVKVTQSSRYLVKRTGEKVFLECVQDMDHENMFWYRQDPGLGLRLIYFSYDVKMKEKGDIPEGYSVSREKKERFSLILESASTNQTSMYLCASSFIKGRVQETQYFGPGTRLLVL.

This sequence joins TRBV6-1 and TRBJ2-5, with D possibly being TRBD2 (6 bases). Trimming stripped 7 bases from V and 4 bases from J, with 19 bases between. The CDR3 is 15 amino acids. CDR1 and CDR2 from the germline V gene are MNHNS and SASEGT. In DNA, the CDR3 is TGTGCCAGCATGGAATTTACGGGAGTTGCAGAGACCCAGTACTTC. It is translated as CASMEFTGVAETQYF.

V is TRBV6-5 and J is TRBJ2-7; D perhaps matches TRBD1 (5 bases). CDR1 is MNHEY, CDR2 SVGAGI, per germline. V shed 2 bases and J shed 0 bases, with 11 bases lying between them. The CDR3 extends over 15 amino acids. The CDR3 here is CASSYATESSYEQYF. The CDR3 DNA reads TGTGCCAGCAGTTACGCGACAGAAAGCTCCTACGAGCAGTACTTC.

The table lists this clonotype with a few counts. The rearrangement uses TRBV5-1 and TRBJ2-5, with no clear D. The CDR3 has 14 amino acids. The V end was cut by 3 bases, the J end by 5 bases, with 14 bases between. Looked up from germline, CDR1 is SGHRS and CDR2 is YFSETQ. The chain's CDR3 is CASSWGLGMETQYF. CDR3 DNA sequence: TGCGCCAGCAGCTGGGGATTGGGGATGGAGACCCAGTACTTC.

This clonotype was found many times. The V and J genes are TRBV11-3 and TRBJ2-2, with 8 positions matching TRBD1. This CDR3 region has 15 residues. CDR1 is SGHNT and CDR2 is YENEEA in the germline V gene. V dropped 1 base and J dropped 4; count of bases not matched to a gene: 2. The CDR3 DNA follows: TGTGCCAGCAGCTTAGGAGACAGGGGCACCGGGGAGCTGTTTTTT. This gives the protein CASSLGDRGTGELFF. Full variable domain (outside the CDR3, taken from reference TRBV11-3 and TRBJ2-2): EAGVVQSPRYKIIEKKQPVAFWCNPISGHNTLYWYLQNLGQGPELLIRYENEEAVDDSQLPKDRFSAERLKGVDSTLKIQPAELGDSAVYLCASSLGDRGTGELFFGEGSRLTVL.

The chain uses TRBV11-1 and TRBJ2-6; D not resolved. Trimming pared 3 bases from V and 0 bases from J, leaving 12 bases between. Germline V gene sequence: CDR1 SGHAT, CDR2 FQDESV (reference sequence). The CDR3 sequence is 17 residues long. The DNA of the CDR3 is TGTGCCAGCAGCTTTCCCCCCAGTATCTCTGGGGCCAACGTCCTGACTTTC. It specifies CASSFPPSISGANVLTF.